This TCR beta chain was sequenced in a study of shared clonotypes between healthy human individuals. This table comes from immunoSEQ multiplex PCR, and its TCRdb copy is limited to in-frame clones, with some not included. The repertoire includes over a million clones, around 98% of them detected once, and roughly 0.45% sits in the top ten. This clone was counted a single time. Its antigen is as yet unknown. Study results and limitations: Clonotype sharing among donors was thought likely to change with sequencing depth. Relative to clonotypes present in all four donors, those not shared had lower generation probabilities.

Germline V lookup: CDR1 SGHVS, CDR2 FQNEAQ. This CDR3 has 16 amino acids. V dropped 5 bases and J dropped 3 bases, with 19 bases sitting between them. The chain recombines TRBV7-8 with TRBJ1-2, with D unclear. Sequenced input: naive CD4+ T cells sorted from blood. Subset given: CD45RA+ positively selected. This sequence was found in a man aged 30 to 45 in good health. CDR3 in amino acids: CASSPQSSVSHYGYTF. The CDR3 DNA reads TGTGCCAGCAGCCCCCAATCCAGCGTTTCGCACTATGGCTACACCTTC. Filled out from reference TRBV7-8 and TRBJ1-2, the complete variable domain reads GAGVSQSPRYKVAKRGQDVALRCDPISGHVSLFWYQQALGQGPEFLTYFQNEAQLDKSGLPSDRFFAERPEGSVSTLKIQRTQQEDSAVYLCASSPQSSVSHYGYTFGSGTRLTVV.